Following are 8 T cell receptor beta chains from one sample sequenced in a study of T cell responses to AZD1222 COVID-19 vaccine. The method was immunoSEQ multiplex PCR; TCRdb's version includes in-frame clones alone and lacks a portion of them. The table lists 130,000 to 150,000 clones, 93% of them singletons. The source material was peripheral blood, sampled after recovery from COVID-19. The receptors originated from an adult who had recovered from COVID-19.

The chain carries TRBV7-2 and TRBJ1-2; 7 bases are shared with TRBD1. Unmatched junction bases numbered 2, after V lost 1 base and J lost 0 bases. Germline V gene sequence: CDR1 SGHTA, CDR2 FQGNSA. The CDR3 has 15 residues. CDR3 protein: CASSLVQGANYGYTF. The CDR3 bases are TGTGCCAGCAGCTTAGTTCAGGGGGCTAACTATGGCTACACCTTC. The full variable domain, completed using reference TRBV7-2 and TRBJ1-2, is GAGVSQSPSNKVTEKGKDVELRCDPISGHTALYWYRQSLGQGLEFLIYFQGNSAPDKSGLPSDRFSAERTGGSVSTLTIQRTQQEDSAVYLCASSLVQGANYGYTFGSGTRLTVV.

The chain has TRBV6-1 and TRBJ2-1; D possibly uses TRBD1 or TRBD2 (5 bases each). This CDR3 contains 15 residues. V lost 2 bases and J lost 8, with 16 bases in between. CDR1 is MNHNS and CDR2 is SASEGT in the germline V gene. CDR3 region: CASSEFLTLGDEQFF. As DNA, the CDR3 is TGTGCCAGCAGTGAATTCCTAACCCTGGGGGATGAGCAGTTCTTC.

The V call is TRBV24-1, the J call TRBJ1-3, with D possibly being TRBD1 (6 bases). The CDR3 is 17 residues long. Germline values: CDR1 KGHDR, CDR2 SFDVKD. V was shortened by 5 bases and J by 0 bases, with 16 bases between the two germline ends. CDR3 in DNA: TGTGCCACCAGTGTCCTGGACAGATCAGACTCTGGAAACACCATATATTTT. This encodes CATSVLDRSDSGNTIYF.

This rearrangement joins TRBV18 to TRBJ1-4, with no clear D. Per the germline V gene, CDR1 is KGHSH and CDR2 is LQKENI. The CDR3 contains 12 residues. V lost 3 bases and J lost 7, with 6 bases in between. The CDR3 region is CASSPRGEKLFF. DNA of the CDR3: TGTGCCAGCTCACCTAGAGGTGAAAAACTGTTTTTT.

The gene calls are TRBV28 and TRBJ2-1; 8 bases agree with TRBD2. This CDR3 is 14 amino acids long. CDR1 and CDR2 (germline): MDHEN, SYDVKM. V gave up 8 bases and J gave up 0 bases; unmatched junction bases: 3. CDR3 protein: CASHSGVSYNEQFF. The CDR3 bases are TGTGCCAGCCATAGCGGGGTCTCCTACAATGAGCAGTTCTTC.

The chain joins TRBV19 to TRBJ1-5; 12 nucleotides agree with TRBD1. Germline assignment: CDR1 LNHDA and CDR2 SQIVND (reference sequence). This CDR3 comprises 17 residues. The V segment lost 1 base and the J segment 6 bases; nucleotides outside the gene matches: 7. CDR3 nucleotide sequence: TGTGCCAGTAGTATAGCGGTGGGACAGGGGGCTATTCAGCCCCAGCATTTT. It encodes CASSIAVGQGAIQPQHF.

The rearrangement joins TRBV3-1 (or the pseudogene TRBV3-2) to TRBJ2-5; TRBD2 matches at 9 bases. Germline CDR1 is LGHDT and CDR2 is YNNKEL (reference sequence). Losses at the gene ends were 4 bases for V and 3 bases for J; bases not matched to a gene: 3. The CDR3 runs 14 residues. CDR3 in DNA: TGTGCCAGCAGCCGACTAGCGGCTAAAGAGACCCAGTACTTC. It translates to CASSRLAAKETQYF.

The rearrangement links TRBV6-5 to TRBJ1-1, with D unclear. Germline V gene sequence: CDR1 MNHEY, CDR2 SVGAGI. CDR3 size: 11 residues. Trimming took off 8 bases at V and 3 bases at J, with 7 bases between the two ends. The CDR3 nucleotides read TGTGCCAGCTCCCCTTACACTGAAGCTTTCTTT. Amino acids: CASSPYTEAFF.